This T cell receptor beta chain was sequenced for a study of T cell changes during pregnancy in multiple sclerosis. The CDR3 runs to 16 residues. The germline gives CDR1 MGHDK, CDR2 SYGVNS. V lost 3 bases, J lost 3 bases, and 8 bases stayed unmatched. This clone was seen only once. Assay used: immunoSEQ multiplex PCR; TCRdb lists only in-frame clones, some missing. The table records tens of thousands of clones, approximately 90% of them present only once. The V call is TRBV25-1, the J call TRBJ2-3, with 8 nucleotides matching TRBD1. The sequence derives from a female donor with multiple sclerosis, enrolled in a pregnancy study. The source material was CD4+ T cells from peripheral blood mononuclear cells, sampled after pregnancy. The CDR3, as DNA: TGTGCCAGCAGTGATGGAGGGAGGACAGGGACAGATACGCAGTATTTT. Translation: CASSDGGRTGTDTQYF.